Each of the 10 T cell receptor beta chains below was sequenced from the same sample in a study of CD8 T cells in ankylosing spondylitis (dated by TCRdb to about 2017). The library was generated by 5' RACE. These reads were obtained on an Illumina HiSeq 2500. TCRdb applied fastp at Q25 and MiXCR to the public reads, then kept only in-frame beta chains. Each entry merges the rows of one CDR3 protein and shows their most common DNA and genes. In all, the sample holds under 200,000 distinct CDR3 sequences, and roughly 10% of those were seen once. Roughly 16% of the sample is in the top ten clones. Sequences were obtained from blood, either unsorted or a sorted T cell fraction (not recorded which). These receptors all come from a female donor with ankylosing spondylitis or in good health (not recorded which).

This clonotype was detected a few times. The chain combines TRBV6-5 with TRBJ1-1; D unresolved. The CDR3 is made up of 11 amino acids. V dropped 3 bases and J dropped 7 bases, with 6 bases sitting between them. Germline V gives CDR1 MNHEY, CDR2 SVGAGI. In nucleotides, the CDR3 is TGTGCCAGCAGTTATGCCCGTGAAGCTTTCTTT. Its protein is CASSYAREAFF.

The chain employs TRBV2 and TRBJ1-2; tentatively, D is TRBD1 (5 bases). Between the trimmed V and J ends, which lost 7 bases and 2 bases, there was a span of 20 bases. The CDR3 runs 16 residues. Germline V gene lookup returns CDR1 SNHLY and CDR2 FYNNEI. The CDR3 DNA reads TGTGCCAGCAACACCGGGACGAGAGTAAGAAACTATGGCTACACCTTC. As protein: CASNTGTRVRNYGYTF.

The chain employs TRBV9 and TRBJ2-1; weak D call: TRBD1 (7 bases). The V gene's germline CDR1 is SGDLS and CDR2 YYNGEE. This CDR3 region has 15 residues. Trimming left V 3 bases short and J 3 bases short, with 13 bases between. The CDR3 nucleotides are TGTGCCAGCAGCGGAGCAGGGGGGCGCTACAATGAGCAGTTCTTC. It is translated as CASSGAGGRYNEQFF.

This clonotype showed up just a few times. J is TRBJ1-5 and V is TRBV7-2; the D gene is possibly TRBD1 (6 bases). CDR1 SGHTA and CDR2 FQGNSA come from the germline V gene. The CDR3 consists of 15 residues. V shed 4 bases and J shed 4 bases, with 14 bases lying between them. CDR3 region: CASSSSWTENQPQHF. As DNA, the CDR3 is TGTGCCAGCAGCTCAAGCTGGACAGAAAATCAGCCCCAGCATTTT. Filled out from reference TRBV7-2 and TRBJ1-5, the complete variable domain reads GAGVSQSPSNKVTEKGKDVELRCDPISGHTALYWYRQSLGQGLEFLIYFQGNSAPDKSGLPSDRFSAERTGGSVSTLTIQRTQQEDSAVYLCASSSSWTENQPQHFGDGTRLSIL.

V gene TRBV6-2 or TRBV6-3 combines with J gene TRBJ2-7, with TRBD1 matching over 7 bases. This CDR3 has 15 amino acids. The V gene's germline CDR1 is MNHEY and CDR2 SVGEGT. The V segment lost 8 bases and the J segment 7 bases; nucleotides outside the gene matches: 17. CDR3 sequence reads: CASGRTGAASWEQYF. The CDR3 DNA reads TGTGCCAGCGGAAGAACAGGGGCCGCCTCCTGGGAGCAGTACTTC.

The chain joins TRBV27 to TRBJ2-7; no clear D gene. The CDR3 sequence is 11 residues long. CDR1 and CDR2 from the germline V gene are MNHEY and SMNVEV (reference sequence). V was pared by 6 bases and J by 4 bases, with 7 bases between. The CDR3 here is CASRVGYEQYF. Written as DNA, the CDR3 is TGTGCCAGCAGGGTGGGTTACGAGCAGTACTTC.

This clonotype was recorded a few times. This chain connects TRBV13 to TRBJ1-2; 9 bases fit TRBD1. With V trimmed by 5 bases and J by 10 bases, 8 bases remained unmatched. This CDR3 has 13 residues. Germline values: CDR1 PRHDT, CDR2 FYEKMQ (reference sequence). The CDR3 nucleotides are TGTGCCAGCAGCGAGGGGACAGGGCCTGTCTACACCTTC. Encoded protein: CASSEGTGPVYTF.

This clonotype was recorded at least ten times. The chain employs TRBV27 and TRBJ1-2, with D tentatively TRBD1 (5 bases). The CDR3 spans 13 residues. Germline values: CDR1 MNHEY, CDR2 SMNVEV (reference sequence). V dropped 3 bases and J dropped 4 bases, with 9 bases sitting between them. CDR3 nucleotide sequence: TGTGCCAGCAGTTTCGGGGCCCTCTATGGCTACACCTTC. Encoded protein: CASSFGALYGYTF.

The rearrangement uses TRBV6-1 and TRBJ2-3; D may correspond to TRBD1 or TRBD2 (5 bases each). The V gene lost 6 bases and the J gene lost 2 bases, with 18 bases spanning the gap. This CDR3 spans 16 amino acids. Germline CDR1 and CDR2: MNHNS and SASEGT. In nucleotides, the CDR3 is TGTGCCAGCAGCAAATTCGCCGGGACGGACACAGATACGCAGTATTTT. This translates into CASSKFAGTDTDTQYF.

Notes on this clonotype: A read error may account for a junction end that differs from germline. V and J are TRBV7-9 and TRBJ2-7; 8 nucleotides match TRBD2. Germline loops: CDR1 SEHNR, CDR2 FQNEAQ (reference sequence). This CDR3 region has 13 residues. The CDR3 protein is CAISPGGGYEQYF. CDR3 nucleotides: TGTGCCATCAGCCCGGGAGGGGGGTACGAGCAGTACTTC.